This is a list of T cell receptor beta chains from one sample in a study of CD8+CD57+ T cells in acquired aplastic anemia. Via MiXCR, TCRdb re-called the reads, giving one row per CDR3 protein. The data contain about 160,000 distinct CDR3 sequences, more than 45% of them singletons. What was sequenced was sorted CD4+, CD8+, or CD8+CD57+ T cells (not recorded which) from PBMCs. Receptors were obtained from a human donor with aplastic anemia. The CDR3 runs from the conserved cysteine through the conserved F or W. The D gene is left open where the match is weak. Where a row states a size, it is once, few, many or the class of an expanded clone; other rows omit it.

CDR3 protein: CASSLGGHGTETQYF; CDR3 DNA: TGCGCCAGCAGCCTCGGGGGGCACGGCACAGAGACGCAGTATTTT; clone size: once; V gene: TRBV5-1; D gene: NA; J gene: TRBJ2-3
CDR3 protein: CAWSVVGGGYEQYF; CDR3 DNA: TGTGCCTGGAGTGTCGTGGGGGGGGGCTACGAGCAGTACTTC; clone size: few; V gene: TRBV30; D gene: TRBD2; J gene: TRBJ2-7
CDR3 protein: CASSPRTGGGYEQYF; CDR3 DNA: TGTGCCAGTAGTCCGCGAACGGGTGGCGGGTACGAGCAGTACTTC; clone size: NA; V gene: TRBV19; D gene: NA; J gene: TRBJ2-7
CDR3 protein: CATSREWADTQHF; CDR3 DNA: TGTGCCACCAGCAGAGAATGGGCAGATACGCAGCATTTT; clone size: NA; V gene: TRBV15; D gene: NA; J gene: TRBJ1-5
CDR3 protein: CASSIVVTGDADTQYF; CDR3 DNA: TGTGCCAGTAGTATAGTCGTGACAGGGGACGCAGATACGCAGTATTTT; clone size: NA; V gene: TRBV19; D gene: TRBD1; J gene: TRBJ2-3
CDR3 protein: CASSFQYRTEAFF; CDR3 DNA: TGTGCCAGCAGCTTCCAATACCGAACTGAAGCTTTCTTT; clone size: once; V gene: TRBV7-8; D gene: NA; J gene: TRBJ1-1
CDR3 protein: CASSLVVPYNEQFF; CDR3 DNA: TGTGCCAGCAGCTTGGTAGTTCCCTACAATGAGCAGTTCTTC; clone size: many; V gene: TRBV5-6; D gene: NA; J gene: TRBJ2-1
CDR3 protein: CATSKQGARNEQFF; CDR3 DNA: TGTGCCACCAGCAAACAGGGGGCGAGAAATGAGCAGTTCTTC; clone size: NA; V gene: TRBV15; D gene: TRBD1; J gene: TRBJ2-1
CDR3 protein: CASSQEQEQPQHF; CDR3 DNA: TGTGCCAGCAGCCAAGAACAGGAGCAGCCCCAGCATTTT; clone size: few; V gene: TRBV3-1; D gene: NA; J gene: TRBJ1-5
CDR3 protein: CAISAQGAIDSYEQYF; CDR3 DNA: TGTGCCATCAGCGCACAGGGGGCAATCGACTCGTACGAGCAGTACTTC; clone size: NA; V gene: TRBV10-3; D gene: TRBD1; J gene: TRBJ2-7